This entry is about one T cell receptor beta chain. The data stem from a study of blood T cell repertoires in COVID-19. Study overall: T cells, B-cell-depleted T cells, or PBMCs supplied cDNA or gDNA.

The V gene's germline CDR1 is KGHSH and CDR2 LQKENI. Trimming took 3 bases from V and 5 from J, leaving 10 bases between them. The CDR3 is 13 amino acids. TCRdb's table, derived via immunoSEQ multiplex PCR, lists solely in-frame clones and lacks some. This table has around 280,000 clones, around 81% appearing once. The origin of this receptor is a woman between 45 and 60 years old with active or convalescent COVID-19. The sample consisted of peripheral blood. This sequence joins TRBV18 and TRBJ2-5, with D hard to call. CDR3 bases: TGTGCCAGCTCACCGTCTCCCTTTGAGACCCAGTACTTC. Translating it yields CASSPSPFETQYF.